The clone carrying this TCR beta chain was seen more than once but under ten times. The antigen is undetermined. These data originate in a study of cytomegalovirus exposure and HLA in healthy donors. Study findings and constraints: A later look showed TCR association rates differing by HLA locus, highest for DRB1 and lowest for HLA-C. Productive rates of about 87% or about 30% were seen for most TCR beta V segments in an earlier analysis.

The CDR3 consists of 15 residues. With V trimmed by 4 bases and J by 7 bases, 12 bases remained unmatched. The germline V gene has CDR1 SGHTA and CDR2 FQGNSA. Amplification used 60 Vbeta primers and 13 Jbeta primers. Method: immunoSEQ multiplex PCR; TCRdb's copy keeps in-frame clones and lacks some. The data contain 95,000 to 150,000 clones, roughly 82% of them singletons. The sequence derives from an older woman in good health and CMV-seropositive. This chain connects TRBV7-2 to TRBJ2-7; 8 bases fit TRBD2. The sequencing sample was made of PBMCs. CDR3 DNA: TGTGCCAGCAGCTCCGGGGGCAGCGGGAGAGGGGAGCAGTACTTC. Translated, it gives CASSSGGSGRGEQYF. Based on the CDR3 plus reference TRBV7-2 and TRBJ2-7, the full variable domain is GAGVSQSPSNKVTEKGKDVELRCDPISGHTALYWYRQSLGQGLEFLIYFQGNSAPDKSGLPSDRFSAERTGGSVSTLTIQRTQQEDSAVYLCASSSGGSGRGEQYFGPGTRLTVT.